Presented here are 16 T cell receptor beta chains from one specimen sequenced in a study of human T cells and chemical hapten exposure. TCRdb itself ran the RACE reads through MiXCR, one entry per CDR3 protein. The sample lists 120,000 or so distinct CDR3 sequences; about 11% were seen once. Time point reported: patch test 3, about 24 weeks after DPC sensitization. Specified treatment: therapeutic diphenylcyclopropenone sensitization with weekly scalp DPC. Sequences were derived from whole blood, sampled in connection with sensitization to the hapten diphenylcyclopropenone (DPC). All receptors come from a woman in her 50s with alopecia areata. Some clones in this sample may be carry-over from other donors' samples.

This chain joins TRBV5-1 and TRBJ2-6; D assignment may be TRBD1 or TRBD2 (5 bases each). In germline, CDR1 is SGHRS, CDR2 YFSETQ. V lost 4 bases to trimming and J lost 4 bases, with 15 bases between them. The CDR3 totals 16 residues. The CDR3 reads CASSPDGARGANVLTF. The CDR3 DNA follows: TGCGCCAGCAGCCCCGACGGGGCGAGGGGGGCCAACGTCCTGACTTTC.

This clonotype was seen just once. The rearrangement joins TRBV12-3 or TRBV12-4 to TRBJ2-2; 14 bases are shared with TRBD2. The CDR3 loop spans 19 amino acids. With V trimmed by 2 bases and J by 5 bases, 10 bases remained unmatched. CDR3 sequence reads: CASSLLMGLAGERTGELFF. CDR3 nucleotides: TGTGCCAGCAGTTTACTCATGGGACTAGCGGGAGAAAGGACCGGGGAGCTGTTTTTT.

The chain is built from TRBV9 and TRBJ2-7; 10 nucleotides agree with TRBD1. The junction had 2 bases not matched to a gene; V was cut back by 5 bases and J by 6 bases. The CDR3 loop spans 12 amino acids. The V gene's germline CDR1 is SGDLS and CDR2 YYNGEE. This CDR3 is CASRGTGVEQYF. DNA of the CDR3: TGTGCCAGCAGAGGGACAGGGGTCGAGCAGTACTTC.

This clonotype turned up a few times. V and J are TRBV5-1 and TRBJ1-6; TRBD1 is a possible D gene (5 bases). V was pared by 4 bases and J by 10 bases, with 21 bases between. This CDR3 is 16 amino acids long. Looked up from germline, CDR1 is SGHRS and CDR2 is YFSETQ. The CDR3 here is CASSVAVERGRSPLHF. CDR3 nucleotide sequence: TGCGCCAGCAGCGTCGCGGTCGAGCGGGGACGGTCACCCCTCCACTTT.

The sample holds a few counts of this clonotype. The gene calls are TRBV5-6 and TRBJ1-4; 7 positions agree with TRBD1. The V gene end was trimmed by 6 bases and the J gene end by 7 bases; junction bases not matched to a gene: 12. This CDR3 is 15 amino acids long. The germline V gene encodes CDR1 SGHDT and CDR2 YYEEEE. CDR3 DNA: TGTGCCAGCACCGATTCGGGACAGCTGAGTGAAAAACTGTTTTTT. It is translated as CASTDSGQLSEKLFF. Variable domain in full (rest from reference TRBV5-6 and TRBJ1-4): DAGVTQSPTHLIKTRGQQVTLRCSPKSGHDTVSWYQQALGQGPQFIFQYYEEEERQRGNFPDRFSGHQFPNYSSELNVNALLLGDSALYLCASTDSGQLSEKLFFGSGTQLSVL.

This clonotype was detected a few times. The rearrangement links TRBV6-2 or TRBV6-3 to TRBJ2-7; 13 bases align to TRBD2. V was pared by 6 bases and J by 1 base, with 6 bases of the junction left unmatched. Germline CDR1 reads MNHEY; CDR2 reads SVGEGT. The CDR3 extends over 16 amino acids. CDR3 nucleotides: TGTGCCAGCAGAAGACTAGCGGGAGGTTCATCCTACGAGCAGTACTTC. It specifies CASRRLAGGSSYEQYF.

The chain employs TRBV3-1 and TRBJ2-4; D ambiguous. Per the germline V gene, CDR1 is LGHDT and CDR2 is YNNKEL (reference sequence). The CDR3 runs 11 residues. Trimming removed 1 base at V and 7 bases at J, with 2 bases between. Here the CDR3 DNA reads TGTGCCAGCAGCCAAGCTAACATTCAGTACTTC. As protein: CASSQANIQYF.

This clonotype was counted ten times or more. This sequence joins TRBV29-1 and TRBJ2-3; 8 bases are a match to TRBD2. The germline V gene has CDR1 SQVTM and CDR2 ANQGSEA. The CDR3 has 13 amino acids. Trimming took 4 bases from V and 4 from J; bases not matched to a gene: 4. CDR3 sequence reads: CSVVSGGSDTQYF. For the CDR3, the DNA is TGCAGCGTTGTTTCGGGGGGGTCAGATACGCAGTATTTT.

The rearrangement links TRBV2 to TRBJ2-3; TRBD2 matches 11 bases. The CDR3 is 15 residues long. With V trimmed by 6 bases and J by 3 bases, 5 bases remained unmatched. Per the germline V gene, CDR1 is SNHLY and CDR2 is FYNNEI. This CDR3 reads CASRAGTSGTDTQYF. CDR3 nucleotide sequence: TGTGCCAGCAGGGCCGGGACTAGCGGAACAGATACGCAGTATTTT.

The rearrangement uses TRBV5-1 and TRBJ2-7; D uncertain. The CDR3 contains 11 residues. The V and J ends lost 0 bases and 7 bases respectively, with 5 bases between them. Germline CDR1 SGHRS, CDR2 YFSETQ. The CDR3 DNA follows: TGCGCCAGCAGCTTGGTCGTGGAGCAGTACTTC. Amino acids: CASSLVVEQYF.

This clonotype was seen only a few times. The chain is built from TRBV7-9 and TRBJ2-7; D perhaps matches TRBD2 (5 bases). Trimming took 7 bases from V and 4 from J, leaving 17 bases between them. The CDR3 spans 14 residues. Germline-derived CDR1 and CDR2 are SEHNR and FQNEAQ (reference sequence). CDR3 sequence reads: CASTLDPSWYEQYF. The CDR3 nucleotides are TGTGCCAGCACCCTAGACCCTAGCTGGTACGAGCAGTACTTC.

J is TRBJ1-6 and V is TRBV30; D gene uncertain. This CDR3 has 14 residues. Per germline, CDR1 GTSNPN and CDR2 SVGIG (reference sequence). With 0 bases removed from V and 6 bases from J, the gap between germline ends came to 9 bases. CDR3 coding DNA: TGTGCCTGGAGTGTTAATTCCGTTAATTCACCCCTCCACTTT. It yields the protein CAWSVNSVNSPLHF. The variable domain in full, with the rest retrieved from reference TRBV30 and TRBJ1-6, is SQTIHQWPATLVQPVGSPLSLECTVEGTSNPNLYWYRQAAGRGLQLLFYSVGIGQISSEVPQNLSASRPQDRQFILSSKKLLLSDSGFYLCAWSVNSVNSPLHFGNGTRLTVT.

This clonotype occurred a few times. The chain has TRBV20-1 and TRBJ2-7; D uncertain. There are 14 residues in the CDR3. In germline, CDR1 is DFQATT, CDR2 SNEGSKA (reference sequence). Trimming removed 3 bases at V and 3 bases at J, with 15 bases between. In DNA, the CDR3 is TGCAGTGCTAGTGGAAGCGATCAGTACTACGAGCAGTACTTC. Amino acid sequence: CSASGSDQYYEQYF.

The sample holds many counts of this clonotype. The chain employs TRBV4-3 and TRBJ1-1; no clear D gene. In germline, CDR1 is LGHNA, CDR2 YSLEER. This CDR3 region has 14 residues. V shed 2 bases and J shed 1 base, with 8 bases lying between them. The CDR3 region is CASSQYTRNTEAFF. The CDR3 DNA is TGCGCCAGCAGCCAATACACAAGGAACACTGAAGCTTTCTTT.

The genes are TRBV5-1 and TRBJ2-1, with D maybe TRBD1 (6 bases). From germline, CDR1 is SGHRS and CDR2 YFSETQ. The CDR3 runs to 16 residues. Trimming pared 4 bases from V and 7 bases from J, leaving 21 bases between. CDR3 region: CASSHLADSLRNEQFF. The DNA of the CDR3 is TGCGCCAGCAGCCATTTGGCGGACAGCCTAAGGAATGAGCAGTTCTTC.

The V and J genes are TRBV9 and TRBJ2-2; TRBD1 matches at 7 bases. The V and J ends lost 2 bases and 7 bases, in that order; junction bases with no gene match: 11. There are 16 residues in the CDR3. The germline V gene encodes CDR1 SGDLS and CDR2 YYNGEE. CDR3 sequence: CASSVRTGTRGGELFF. In DNA, the CDR3 is TGTGCCAGCAGCGTCCGGACAGGAACTAGAGGCGGGGAGCTGTTTTTT.